This is a list of T cell receptor beta chains from one sample in a study of T cell responses to AZD1222 COVID-19 vaccine. Sequencing used immunoSEQ multiplex PCR; TCRdb keeps in-frame clones, though not all of them. This repertoire shows around 130,000 clones, around 84% found once; its top ten account for 10% to 15%. The starting material was peripheral blood, obtained on day 0 of AZD1222 vaccination. The receptors come from an adult in good health. The CDR3 runs from the conserved cysteine through the conserved F or W. The D gene is left open where the match is weak. Clone size is not always given. Where it is, it says once, few, many or a class for expanded clones.

TRBV9	-	TRBD1	TRBJ1-3	TGTGCCAGCAGCCCCCGACAGGGCTCTGGAAACACCATATATTTT	CASSPRQGSGNTIYF
TRBV2	-	-	TRBJ1-6	TGTGCCTCGGGGATAGAAGGGGGGACACGTAATTCACCCCTCCACTTT	CASGIEGGTRNSPLHF
TRBV5-4	-	TRBD1	TRBJ2-7	TGTGCCAGCAGCTCCCGGGACAGGGGGCATGGGGGAGAGCAGTACTTC	CASSSRDRGHGGEQYF
TRBV7-2	-	-	TRBJ1-2	TGTGCCAGCAGCTTACAGGGGAATGGCTACACCTTC	CASSLQGNGYTF
TRBV15	-	-	TRBJ2-7	TGTGCCACCAGCAGAGATGATTACGAGCAGTACTTC	CATSRDDYEQYF
TRBV7-2	-	-	TRBJ1-1	TGTGCCAGCAGCTCTAGAAGGGGGGGCTTGTCCGTGAACACTGAAGCTTTCTTT	CASSSRRGGLSVNTEAFF
TRBV12-3/TRBV12-4	-	-	TRBJ1-2	TGTGCCAGCAGTTTGGCAGGGAGCTATGGCTACACCTTC	CASSLAGSYGYTF
TRBV3-1/TRBV3-2	-	-	TRBJ2-7	TGTGCCAGCAGCCAGGGGATCCACGAGCAGTACTTC	CASSQGIHEQYF
TRBV5-4	-	-	TRBJ2-1	TGTGCCAGCAGTTCCGGGACCGAATACAATGAGCAGTTCTTC	CASSSGTEYNEQFF
TRBV29-1	once	-	TRBJ1-5	TGCAGCGTTGGAGCAGACAATCAGCCCCAGCATTTT	CSVGADNQPQHF
TRBV5-1	-	-	TRBJ2-7	TGCGCCAGCAACGAGGGGAGCTCCTACGAGCAGTACTTC	CASNEGSSYEQYF
TRBV10-3	-	-	TRBJ1-6	TGTGCCTCCCGGGCGGGGGCGGTCAATTCACCCCTCCACTTT	CASRAGAVNSPLHF
TRBV24-1	-	-	TRBJ2-2	TGTGCCACCGGACCGGGACCCAGCTTTGTCGGGGAGCTGTTTTTT	CATGPGPSFVGELFF
TRBV28	-	-	TRBJ1-1	TGTGCCAGCAGTCTCTGGGGGCAGGGGAACACTGAAGCTTTCTTT	CASSLWGQGNTEAFF
TRBV7-2	-	-	TRBJ1-1	TGTGCCAGCAGCTCCACCAGGTGGGGCACTGAAGCTTTCTTT	CASSSTRWGTEAFF
TRBV19	-	-	TRBJ2-1	TGTGCCAGTAGTAAGAGAGGGACCTCCTACAATGAGCAGTTCTTC	CASSKRGTSYNEQFF
TRBV4-1	-	-	TRBJ2-7	TGCGCCAGCAGCCAAGAGGCTTCCTCCTACGAGCAGTACTTC	CASSQEASSYEQYF
TRBV6-5	-	TRBD1	TRBJ2-5	TGTGCCAGCATGACAGGGGCGGAGGAGACCCAGTACTTC	CASMTGAEETQYF
TRBV7-2	-	-	TRBJ2-4	TGTGCCAGCGGACGCGGAGCGTCCGGGGGCAAAAACATTCAGTACTTC	CASGRGASGGKNIQYF
TRBV6-5	few	-	TRBJ2-2	TGTGCCAGCTCGCGGGGGAACACCGGGGAGCTGTTTTTT	CASSRGNTGELFF
TRBV5-1	-	TRBD1	TRBJ1-2	TGCGCCAGCAGCTTGGCTCGACAGGGTGCTAACTATGGCTACACCTTC	CASSLARQGANYGYTF
TRBV19	-	-	TRBJ1-3	TGTGCCAGTAGTTTTGCAGGGACTGACTCTGGAAACACCATATATTTT	CASSFAGTDSGNTIYF
TRBV7-2	-	-	TRBJ2-1	TGTGCCAGCAGCCCCGGGGTCCTTTCCAATGAGCAGTTCTTC	CASSPGVLSNEQFF
TRBV6-5	-	-	TRBJ1-4	TGTGCCAGCAGGGATAGGAGGGGGAATGAAAAACTGTTTTTT	CASRDRRGNEKLFF
TRBV5-3	-	TRBD2	TRBJ2-2	TGTGCCAGAAGTTGGTCGGGAGGAATGGAAGGCACCGGGGAGCTGTTTTTT	CARSWSGGMEGTGELFF
TRBV12-3/TRBV12-4	-	-	TRBJ1-1	TGTGCCAGCAGTAGCCGCGAGGGTGAAGCTTTCTTT	CASSSREGEAFF